Shown below are 23 T cell receptor beta chains from a single sample sequenced in a study of blood T cell repertoires in COVID-19. Here immunoSEQ multiplex PCR was the method, and the copy in TCRdb shows in-frame clones only, minus some. In the table there are 60,000 to 65,000 clones, 70% to 80% of which are singletons. Sequenced input: peripheral blood. The source is a woman of 80 years or more with acute or convalescent COVID-19.

This clone turned up a few times. Different DNA sequences within this sample yield the same CDR3. This sequence joins TRBV28 and TRBJ1-4; the D gene is possibly TRBD1 (6 bases). The CDR3 runs 14 residues. The V end lost 6 bases, the J end lost 5 bases, and 13 bases lay between the germline ends. Germline lookup yields CDR1 MDHEN and CDR2 SYDVKM. DNA for the CDR3: TGTGCCAGCAGCTCCGGGACAAGGAATGAAAAACTGTTTTTT. Protein sequence: CASSSGTRNEKLFF.

This rearrangement joins TRBV7-9 to TRBJ2-7; 8 bases line up with TRBD1. Germline values: CDR1 SEHNR, CDR2 FQNEAQ (reference sequence). The CDR3 covers 14 residues. V lost 1 base, J lost 4 bases, and 3 bases stayed unmatched. The CDR3 protein is CASSLDRGRYEQYF. The CDR3 DNA follows: TGTGCCAGCAGCTTAGACAGGGGGAGATACGAGCAGTACTTC.

The gene calls are TRBV7-9 and TRBJ2-3; 15 nucleotides align to TRBD2. The CDR3 has 18 residues. V dropped 2 bases and J dropped 0; count of bases not matched to a gene: 3. Per the germline V gene, CDR1 is SEHNR and CDR2 is FQNEAQ (reference sequence). The CDR3 nucleotides read TGTGCCAGCAGCTTAACTGGACTAGCGGGAGGGAGCACAGATACGCAGTATTTT. It yields the protein CASSLTGLAGGSTDTQYF.

The chain recombines TRBV2 with TRBJ2-5; maybe TRBD2 (6 bases). The CDR3 runs to 13 residues. Per the germline V gene, CDR1 is SNHLY and CDR2 is FYNNEI. The germline V and J ends were trimmed by 6 bases and 4 bases, with 12 bases remaining between them. The CDR3 protein is CASRTSRGETQYF. CDR3 bases: TGTGCCAGCAGGACTAGTCGAGGAGAGACCCAGTACTTC. Full variable domain (rest looked up from reference TRBV2 and TRBJ2-5): EPEVTQTPSHQVTQMGQEVILRCVPISNHLYFYWYRQILGQKVEFLVSFYNNEISEKSEIFDDQFSVERPDGSNFTLKIRSTKLEDSAMYFCASRTSRGETQYFGPGTRLLVL.

As DNA, the CDR3 is TGTGCCAGCAGCTTGAGTCCCTACGAGAGCACAGATACGCAGTATTTT. This gives the protein CASSLSPYESTDTQYF. The chain carries TRBV5-6 and TRBJ2-3; the D is unclear. The CDR3 extends over 16 amino acids. Germline V gives CDR1 SGHDT, CDR2 YYEEEE. Trimming removed 1 base from V and 0 bases from J, with 12 bases in between.

The rearrangement joins TRBV24-1 to TRBJ2-5; D is unclear. This CDR3 contains 11 residues. Deletions cut 4 bases from V and 8 bases from J, with 7 bases between. Germline values: CDR1 KGHDR, CDR2 SFDVKD. The CDR3 loop is CATSERQTQYF. CDR3 DNA sequence: TGTGCCACCAGTGAGCGACAAACCCAGTACTTC.

The chain couples TRBV28 to TRBJ2-1; 7 bases are a match to TRBD2. The CDR3 sequence is 16 residues long. Germline values: CDR1 MDHEN, CDR2 SYDVKM. Germline trimming cut 7 bases from V and 2 bases from J; bases unmatched to any gene: 11. As DNA, the CDR3 is TGTGCCAGCACCCCTGGGGGGGGGAGGGCCTACAATGAGCAGTTCTTC. Translation: CASTPGGGRAYNEQFF.

The rearrangement uses TRBV5-4 and TRBJ2-7; 8 bases map to TRBD2. The CDR3 is 15 residues long. Unmatched junction bases numbered 9, after V lost 0 bases and J lost 7 bases. Germline CDR1 reads SGHNT; CDR2 reads YYREEE (reference sequence). This CDR3 is CASSLGQREMKEQYF. CDR3 in DNA: TGTGCCAGCAGCTTGGGCCAGCGGGAGATGAAGGAGCAGTACTTC.

This chain uses TRBV4-1 with TRBJ2-1, with 13 bases identical to TRBD2. The CDR3 extends over 17 amino acids. Germline lookup yields CDR1 MGHRA and CDR2 YSYEKL. Germline trimming cut 3 bases from V and 4 bases from J; bases unmatched to any gene: 6. CDR3 protein: CASSQPTSGRIYNEQFF. The CDR3 DNA follows: TGCGCCAGCAGCCAGCCGACTAGCGGGAGGATTTACAATGAGCAGTTCTTC.

The genes are TRBV7-9 and TRBJ1-2, with D tentatively TRBD1 (6 bases). Germline CDR1 SEHNR, CDR2 FQNEAQ (reference sequence). V gave up 6 bases and J gave up 4 bases, with 12 bases separating them. The CDR3 is 13 residues long. The CDR3 DNA follows: TGTGCCAGCAGTTCAGGGGTTGGCTATGGCTACACCTTC. Encoded protein: CASSSGVGYGYTF.

V is TRBV6-5 and J is TRBJ1-5, with D tentatively TRBD1 (6 bases). The germline V gene has CDR1 MNHEY and CDR2 SVGAGI. The CDR3 totals 14 residues. V dropped 4 bases and J dropped 3 bases, with 10 bases sitting between them. CDR3 sequence reads: CASSWDNNNQPQHF. CDR3 sequence (DNA): TGTGCCAGCAGTTGGGACAACAACAATCAGCCCCAGCATTTT.

This clone was seen just once. This chain uses TRBV7-2 with TRBJ1-5; no clear D. Germline assignment: CDR1 SGHTA and CDR2 FQGNSA. V lost 5 bases, J lost 1 base, and 9 bases lay in between. CDR3 length: 14 amino acids. CDR3 sequence reads: CASSARISNQPQHF. CDR3 in DNA: TGTGCCAGCAGCGCGAGGATAAGCAATCAGCCCCAGCATTTT. The full variable domain, with the rest looked up from reference TRBV7-2 and TRBJ1-5, is GAGVSQSPSNKVTEKGKDVELRCDPISGHTALYWYRQSLGQGLEFLIYFQGNSAPDKSGLPSDRFSAERTGGSVSTLTIQRTQQEDSAVYLCASSARISNQPQHFGDGTRLSIL.

The chain uses TRBV28 and TRBJ1-5; the match to TRBD1 covers 9 bases. Germline V gene data show CDR1 as MDHEN and CDR2 as SYDVKM. The CDR3 extends over 16 amino acids. With 2 bases clipped from V and 3 bases from J, the junction kept 5 bases outside the gene matches. CDR3 nucleotides: TGTGCCAGCAGTTTAGCGGACAGGGGTAACAATCAGCCCCAGCATTTT. Translating it yields CASSLADRGNNQPQHF. Full variable domain (outside the CDR3, taken from reference TRBV28 and TRBJ1-5): DVKVTQSSRYLVKRTGEKVFLECVQDMDHENMFWYRQDPGLGLRLIYFSYDVKMKEKGDIPEGYSVSREKKERFSLILESASTNQTSMYLCASSLADRGNNQPQHFGDGTRLSIL.

Written as DNA, the CDR3 is TGTGCCAGCTCACCACCAGTGAGGGCGGGGGAGACCCAGTACTTC. It specifies CASSPPVRAGETQYF. The V and J genes are TRBV18 and TRBJ2-5; D possibly corresponds to TRBD2 (6 bases). Germline values: CDR1 KGHSH, CDR2 LQKENI. The CDR3 is 15 amino acids. Trimming stripped 0 bases from V and 5 bases from J, with 13 bases between.

The chain combines TRBV7-2 with TRBJ2-1, with TRBD2 matching 13 bases. The CDR3 is made up of 16 amino acids. Germline V gene sequence: CDR1 SGHTA, CDR2 FQGNSA. Germline trimming cut 1 base from V and 8 bases from J; bases unmatched to any gene: 5. CDR3 coding DNA: TGTGCCAGCAGCTTAGGGGGACTAGCGGGAAAGGATGAGCAGTTCTTC. Translating gives CASSLGGLAGKDEQFF.

The CDR3 here is CSVEDTSGGSYNEQFF. CDR3 nucleotide sequence: TGCAGCGTTGAAGATACTAGCGGGGGATCCTACAATGAGCAGTTCTTC. The J gene is TRBJ2-1, the V gene TRBV29-1, with 11 bases aligning to TRBD2. The CDR3 has 16 amino acids. Germline trimming cut 0 bases from V and 1 base from J; bases unmatched to any gene: 2. Germline-derived CDR1 and CDR2 are SQVTM and ANQGSEA.

This clone was found once. The CDR3 loop reads CASSLGELAATQYF. The CDR3 DNA reads TGTGCCAGCAGCTTAGGGGAGTTAGCGGCTACGCAGTATTTT. V usage is TRBV7-6 and J usage is TRBJ2-3; D is perhaps TRBD2 (6 bases). Trimming cost V 1 base and J 8 bases, with 13 bases left between them. The CDR3 is made up of 14 amino acids. Germline V gives CDR1 SGHVS, CDR2 FNYEAQ.

V is TRBV3-1 (or the pseudogene TRBV3-2) and J is TRBJ2-7; D remains unclear. CDR3 size: 14 residues. Germline V gene lookup returns CDR1 LGHDT and CDR2 YNNKEL (reference sequence). Trimming stripped 8 bases from V and 3 bases from J, with 17 bases between. The CDR3 sequence: CASARRGSLYEQYF. The CDR3 DNA follows: TGTGCCAGCGCTCGACGAGGCTCTCTCTACGAGCAGTACTTC.

The genes are TRBV5-1 and TRBJ1-6; 7 nucleotides match TRBD1. Trimming cost V 4 bases and J 3 bases; bases outside gene matches: 4. Germline V gene lookup returns CDR1 SGHRS and CDR2 YFSETQ. CDR3 size: 15 residues. Here the CDR3 reads CASSEGGYYNSPLHF. The DNA for the CDR3 is TGCGCCAGCAGCGAAGGGGGCTACTATAATTCACCCCTCCACTTT.

This chain links TRBV19 with TRBJ2-6; tentatively, D is TRBD1 (6 bases). The length of the CDR3 is 14 residues. Trimming shortened V by 5 bases and J by 4 bases, and 9 bases separated the two germline ends. The germline CDR1 and CDR2 sequences are LNHDA and SQIVND (reference sequence). The CDR3 nucleotides read TGTGCCAGTAGTTGGACAGTCGGGGCCAACGTCCTGACTTTC. This codes for CASSWTVGANVLTF.

J is TRBJ2-5 and V is TRBV2; maybe TRBD1 (5 bases). CDR1 is SNHLY and CDR2 is FYNNEI in the germline V gene. The V end was cut by 9 bases, the J end by 5 bases, with 22 bases between. This CDR3 comprises 15 residues. The CDR3 loop is CASRPGWMGIETQYF. The CDR3 DNA sequence: TGTGCCAGTAGGCCAGGGTGGATGGGAATCGAGACCCAGTACTTC.

J is TRBJ2-2 and V is TRBV14, with TRBD2 matching over 13 bases. The junction had 7 bases not matched to a gene; V was cut back by 0 bases and J by 3 bases. Germline CDR1 and CDR2: SGHDN and FVKESK. The CDR3 has 19 amino acids. CDR3 sequence reads: CASSQEGLAGVGDTGELFF. The CDR3 region has the DNA TGTGCCAGCAGCCAAGAAGGACTAGCGGGAGTTGGGGACACCGGGGAGCTGTTTTTT. Filled out from reference TRBV14 and TRBJ2-2, the complete variable domain reads EAGVTQFPSHSVIEKGQTVTLRCDPISGHDNLYWYRRVMGKEIKFLLHFVKESKQDESGMPNNRFLAERTGGTYSTLKVQPAELEDSGVYFCASSQEGLAGVGDTGELFFGEGSRLTVL.

The rearrangement joins TRBV7-8 to TRBJ2-1; no clear D. Trimming took off 5 bases at V and 9 bases at J, with 14 bases between the two ends. This CDR3 is 13 amino acids long. In germline, CDR1 is SGHVS, CDR2 FQNEAQ. The CDR3 DNA reads TGTGCCAGCAGCGACTTCCTACTGCTTGAGCAGTTCTTC. Its protein is CASSDFLLLEQFF.